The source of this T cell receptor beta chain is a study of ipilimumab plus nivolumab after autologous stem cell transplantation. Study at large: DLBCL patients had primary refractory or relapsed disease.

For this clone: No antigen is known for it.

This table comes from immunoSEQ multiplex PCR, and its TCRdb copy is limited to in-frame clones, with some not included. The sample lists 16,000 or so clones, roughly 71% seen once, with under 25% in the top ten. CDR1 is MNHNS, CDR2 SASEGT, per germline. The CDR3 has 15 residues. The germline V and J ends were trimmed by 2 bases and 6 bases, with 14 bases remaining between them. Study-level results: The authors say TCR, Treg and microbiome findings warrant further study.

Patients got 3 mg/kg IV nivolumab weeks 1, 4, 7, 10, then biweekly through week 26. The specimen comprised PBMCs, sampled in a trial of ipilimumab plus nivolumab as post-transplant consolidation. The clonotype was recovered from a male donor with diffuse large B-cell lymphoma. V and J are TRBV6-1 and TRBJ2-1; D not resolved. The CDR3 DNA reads TGTGCCAGCAGTGAACACAGTTCCCGTCCCAATGAGCAGTTCTTC. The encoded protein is CASSEHSSRPNEQFF.